This T cell receptor (beta chain) was identified during a study of neurological immune-mediated disorders. This clonotype came up many times. One entry per CDR3 protein, called by TCRdb with MiXCR from the 5' RACE reads. In the table there are about 33,000 distinct CDR3 sequences, approximately 1.5% of which are singletons. Trimming took off 2 bases at V and 5 bases at J, with 7 bases between the two ends. The CDR3 covers 14 residues. The source is a woman aged 25 to 39 with multiple sclerosis. Sequencing was done on a sample of PBMCs. This chain uses TRBV12-3 or TRBV12-4 with TRBJ1-6; D is unclear. The CDR3 DNA sequence: TGTGCCAGCAGTTTACGTGGGGATAATTCACCCCTCCACTTT. This encodes CASSLRGDNSPLHF.